The rows below give T cell receptor beta chains drawn from one sample of a study of blood T cell repertoires in COVID-19. Repertoires were generated with immunoSEQ multiplex PCR, while TCRdb's copy carries only in-frame clones and drops some. Of under 130,000 clones in the sample, 85% to 90% were seen once. Sequences were obtained from peripheral blood. Receptors were obtained from a man in his fifties or sixties with acute or convalescent COVID-19. Both conserved end residues are part of each CDR3. D genes are given only for firm matches. The size field is filled for only some rows; it gives once, few, many or a size class.

D	J	size	V	DNA	CDR3
TRBD2	TRBJ2-1	NA	TRBV11-2	TGTGCCAGCAGCCTTAGCGGGGGTTACAATGAGCAGTTCTTC	CASSLSGGYNEQFF
NA	TRBJ2-7	NA	TRBV5-5	TGTGCCAGCAGCTTGGAAGGGACAAGTTCCTACGAGCAGTACTTC	CASSLEGTSSYEQYF
TRBD1	TRBJ1-2	NA	TRBV24-1	TGTGCCACCAGTGGTCGGACAGGGGGCGACTATGGCTACACCTTC	CATSGRTGGDYGYTF
TRBD1	TRBJ2-4	NA	TRBV2	TGTGCCAGCAGTGGGGACAGCCTGAACATTCAGTACTTC	CASSGDSLNIQYF
TRBD1	TRBJ1-1	once	TRBV4-2	TGTGCCAGCAGCCAAGCCGGACAGGGACGGAACACTGAAGCTTTCTTT	CASSQAGQGRNTEAFF
NA	TRBJ2-3	NA	TRBV7-3	TGTGCCAGCAGCTTACTCCGGGATACGCAGTATTTT	CASSLLRDTQYF
NA	TRBJ2-1	NA	TRBV6-4	TGTGCCAGCAGTGACTTCTTTGGCGGGTACAATGAGCAGTTCTTC	CASSDFFGGYNEQFF
NA	TRBJ2-7	NA	TRBV6-5	TGTGCCAGCAGTTACTCGATTGGGCCAGCCTACGAGCAGTACTTC	CASSYSIGPAYEQYF
NA	TRBJ2-1	NA	TRBV5-1	TGCGCCAGCAGCTTGGCCGGTGGTAGCGATGAGCAGTTCTTC	CASSLAGGSDEQFF
TRBD2	TRBJ2-7	NA	TRBV14	TGTGCCAGCAGCCAAGGAACTAGCGGGAGGGCCAGGGCCGAGCAGTACTTC	CASSQGTSGRARAEQYF
TRBD2	TRBJ2-1	NA	TRBV9	TGTGCCAGCAGCGTATCTAGCGGGAGTTACAATGAGCAGTTCTTC	CASSVSSGSYNEQFF
TRBD1	TRBJ2-2	NA	TRBV2	TGTGCCAGCAGTGGGAGGACAGGGGGAACCGGGGAGCTGTTTTTT	CASSGRTGGTGELFF
TRBD1	TRBJ2-7	NA	TRBV19	TGTGCCAGTAGTATTGGACAGGGCCGTCGCGAGCAGTACTTC	CASSIGQGRREQYF
NA	TRBJ1-1	NA	TRBV13	TGTGCCAGCAGCTTATTTAGCCCGTCGGGCACTGAAGCTTTCTTT	CASSLFSPSGTEAFF
NA	TRBJ2-7	NA	TRBV19	TGTGCCAGTAGTATCTCAGGGATCAACGAGCAGTACTTC	CASSISGINEQYF
NA	TRBJ1-6	NA	TRBV3-1/TRBV3-2	TGTGCCAGCAGCCCCCAGGGTGTTAATTCACCCCTCCACTTT	CASSPQGVNSPLHF
TRBD1	TRBJ1-3	NA	TRBV7-6	TGTGCCAGCAGCGCCCTATTCGGGACAGGGCCTGGAAACACCATATATTTT	CASSALFGTGPGNTIYF
NA	TRBJ2-3	NA	TRBV12-3/TRBV12-4	TGTGCCAGCAGTAGGAGGGGCACAGATACGCAGTATTTT	CASSRRGTDTQYF
TRBD1	TRBJ1-2	NA	TRBV19	TGTGCCAGTAGTATAGCAGGGGGCTATGGCTACACCTTC	CASSIAGGYGYTF
TRBD2	TRBJ2-7	NA	TRBV5-1	TGCGCCAGCAGCTTAACTAGCGGGAGCTACGAGCAGTACTTC	CASSLTSGSYEQYF
NA	TRBJ1-6	NA	TRBV27	TGTGCCAGCAGTTTAAGGCGCGGCCAGGGTAATTCACCCCTCCACTTT	CASSLRRGQGNSPLHF
NA	TRBJ2-5	NA	TRBV5-1	TGCGCCAGCAGCGAAGGCCTGGAGGGGGAGACCCAGTACTTC	CASSEGLEGETQYF
NA	TRBJ1-3	NA	TRBV6-5	TGTGCCAGCAGCCCCGGCGGCTCTGGAAACACCATATATTTT	CASSPGGSGNTIYF
TRBD2	TRBJ2-2	few	TRBV5-6	TGTGCCAGCAGCTTGGTGACTAGCGGGAGAGTAAACACCGGGGAGCTGTTTTTT	CASSLVTSGRVNTGELFF
TRBD1	TRBJ1-6	once	TRBV28	TGTGCCAGCAGTTCAGGACCGGGACAGGGTAATAATTCACCCCTCCACTTT	CASSSGPGQGNNSPLHF
TRBD2	TRBJ2-1	NA	TRBV24-1	TGTGCCACCAGTGATTTAACGCCCGGACTAGCGGGGGGTGAGCAGTTCTTC	CATSDLTPGLAGGEQFF
TRBD1	TRBJ1-6	NA	TRBV13	TGTGCCAGCAGTGGACAGGGTTTTTCACCCCTCCACTTT	CASSGQGFSPLHF
NA	TRBJ1-5	NA	TRBV6-2/TRBV6-3	TGTGCCAGCAGCTCGGACAGTTTGGAGAGACTCCCCCCCCAGCATTTT	CASSSDSLERLPPQHF
NA	TRBJ1-6	NA	TRBV28	TGTGCCAGCAGTTTGCGCAGGGTCGATTCACCCCTCCACTTT	CASSLRRVDSPLHF
NA	TRBJ2-7	NA	TRBV27	TGTGCCAGCAGTTTATCTGGACAGTCCTTCGCCTACGAGCAGTACTTC	CASSLSGQSFAYEQYF
NA	TRBJ1-6	once	TRBV5-6	TGTGCCAGCAGCTTGGTTGACAGCGATAATTCACCCCTCCACTTT	CASSLVDSDNSPLHF
NA	TRBJ2-3	NA	TRBV5-1	TGCGCCAGCAGCCCGGTCCGGGGTTTGACTGGCACAGATACGCAGTATTTT	CASSPVRGLTGTDTQYF
NA	TRBJ1-5	NA	TRBV2	TGTGCCAGCAGTGACCGAACAGCTAATCAGCCCCAGCATTTT	CASSDRTANQPQHF
TRBD1	TRBJ1-6	NA	TRBV6-1	TGTGCCAGCAGTGAGGTCCGGGACAGGGGTTCACCCCTCCACTTT	CASSEVRDRGSPLHF
NA	TRBJ1-6	NA	TRBV6-5	TGTGCCAGCCATGGGGGGAGTCAGGGTTCACCCCTCCACTTT	CASHGGSQGSPLHF
NA	TRBJ1-3	once	TRBV13	TGTGCCAGCAGCCTTAAGCTGGGCCCTGGAAACACCATATATTTT	CASSLKLGPGNTIYF
TRBD1	TRBJ2-5	NA	TRBV29-1	TGCAGCGTCCTGGGACAGGGCCACGAGACCCAGTACTTC	CSVLGQGHETQYF
NA	TRBJ1-1	NA	TRBV5-8	TGTGCCAGCAGTTGGGTGGGGACAGAAGCTTTCTTT	CASSWVGTEAFF
NA	TRBJ1-3	NA	TRBV30	TGTGCCTGGAGTGTGGTCGGGGGGTCTGGAAACACCATATATTTT	CAWSVVGGSGNTIYF
NA	TRBJ2-2	NA	TRBV30	TGTGCCTGGAGTGTGGCGGCTTGGAAAACGAACACCGGGGAGCTGTTTTTT	CAWSVAAWKTNTGELFF
NA	TRBJ2-1	NA	TRBV28	TGTGCCAGCAGTCTTACCCCCCCAACGGGAGCTTACAATGAGCAGTTCTTC	CASSLTPPTGAYNEQFF
TRBD2	TRBJ2-1	NA	TRBV28	TGTGCCAGCATAGCGGGAGAGCACAATGAGCAGTTCTTC	CASIAGEHNEQFF
TRBD2	TRBJ2-1	NA	TRBV7-8	TGTGCCAGCAGCGTAAGGACTAGCGGGAGTACGTATGAGCAGTTCTTC	CASSVRTSGSTYEQFF
TRBD2	TRBJ2-1	few	TRBV5-4	TGTGCCAGCAGCTTGGCCGCGGCGGGGGGGCGCAACAATGAGCAGTTCTTC	CASSLAAAGGRNNEQFF
NA	TRBJ2-1	NA	TRBV3-1/TRBV3-2	TGTGCCAGCAGCCAAGATCTGACCGGAGTTTACAATGAGCAGTTCTTC	CASSQDLTGVYNEQFF
TRBD1	TRBJ1-2	NA	TRBV6-4	TGTGCCAGCAGTGACCCCGGACAGGGATTTATCTATGGCTACACCTTC	CASSDPGQGFIYGYTF
NA	TRBJ1-2	NA	TRBV28	TGTGCCAGCAGGAAACAGGGCGGTGCGAGTGGCTACACCTTC	CASRKQGGASGYTF
TRBD2	TRBJ2-5	NA	TRBV4-1	TGCGCCAGCAGCTTCCGACTAGCGGGAGAAGAAGAAGAGACCCAGTACTTC	CASSFRLAGEEEETQYF
TRBD1	TRBJ2-7	NA	TRBV5-5	TGTGCCAGCAGCCCGGGACAGGGGGCTTACGAGCAGTACTTC	CASSPGQGAYEQYF
NA	TRBJ1-3	NA	TRBV11-3	TGTGCCAGCAGCTTAGCCCTAGCGAACTCTGGAAACACCATATATTTT	CASSLALANSGNTIYF
TRBD1	TRBJ2-7	NA	TRBV19	TGTGCCAGTAGTTTCGCGGGACAGGGCTGGCACGAGCAGTACTTC	CASSFAGQGWHEQYF
NA	TRBJ2-7	NA	TRBV28	TGTGCCAGCAGTTTCAACGGGATCTCCTACGAGCAGTACTTC	CASSFNGISYEQYF
NA	TRBJ2-7	NA	TRBV7-9	TGTGCCAGCAGCCGGGACTCTGGGGCCTACGAGCAGTACTTC	CASSRDSGAYEQYF
TRBD1	TRBJ2-7	NA	TRBV6-5	TGTGCCAGCAGTTACGGGGGCAGGGGGCCGGACGAGCAGTACTTC	CASSYGGRGPDEQYF
TRBD1	TRBJ2-7	NA	TRBV14	TGTGCCAGCAGCCTTCACAGGGGCGGTGCGGAGCAGTACTTC	CASSLHRGGAEQYF
NA	TRBJ1-1	NA	TRBV29-1	TGCAGCGTGACAGAAAACACTGAAGCTTTCTTT	CSVTENTEAFF
NA	TRBJ2-2	NA	TRBV27	TGTGCCAGCAATCCCCGGGCGACAGGCGGGACCGGGGAGCTGTTTTTT	CASNPRATGGTGELFF
NA	TRBJ2-2	NA	TRBV30	TGTGCCTGGAGCCCCTTACTAAGGCAGAACACCGGGGAGCTGTTTTTT	CAWSPLLRQNTGELFF
TRBD1	TRBJ1-2	NA	TRBV3-1/TRBV3-2	TGTGCCAGCAGCCACGGACAGGGGAATGGCTACACCTTC	CASSHGQGNGYTF